This T cell receptor beta chain originates from a study of blood T cell repertoires in COVID-19 (dated by TCRdb to 2019 to 2021). Regarding the research as a whole: Collaborator samples came from the United States, Italy and Spain and covered acute and convalescent phases of COVID-19. The material from the prospective study consisted of cDNA or gDNA derived from T cells, B-cell-depleted T cells, or PBMCs. The samples were drawn from the first 160 participants of the ongoing ImmuneRACE study and from roughly 1,300 subjects provided by 6 global collaborators. The sample metadata nearly always contained a de-identified subject ID, COVID-19 status, age in years and sex. The dataset comprised deeply sampled blood TCRbeta repertoires from subjects exposed to, actively infected with, or recovered from COVID-19. The repertoires were released in a freely available public database meant as a resource for research on the immune response to SARS-CoV-2. Where available, HLA class I and class II types were taken from metadata supplied by the sample provider and were not determined by assay-based typing.

The cysteine opens and the phenylalanine closes a CDR3 of 13 amino acids. Only CDR3 DNA is held: 39 bases, read in frame from base 1. From the germline V gene, CDR1 is SGHRS and CDR2 is YFSETQ. V loses 4 bases of germline sequence and J loses 7 bases, and the interval between the two ends is 14 bases. General conclusions and limits of the study: The amount of clinical and demographic metadata varied by source and participant and was provided uncurated.

Comment on this clone: Which antigen it targets is not known. Base qualities were left out, and no much larger clone turns up one base away.

TCRbeta CDR3 regions were amplified from genomic DNA by means of the immunoSEQ Assay, a bias-controlled multiplex PCR. The authors processed their data as follows. Within the assay, amplification of reference gene primers was used to estimate how many nucleated cells each sample contained. To quantify the absolute abundance of each unique TCRbeta CDR3 rearrangement, sequence reads were collapsed and filtered. For each sample, productive Simpson clonality was calculated as the square root of Simpson's diversity index across productive rearrangements. TCRdb re-hosts the immuneACCESS table, in-frame sequences only. Its copies lack some clones; in the studies checked, an unresolved V gene accounts for under half of them, and the cause for the rest is not known. D and trimming come from the DNA, and the V and J calls and clone size come from that table. Present in this sample are 400,000 or so clones, roughly 87% of which were seen just once. About 0.63% of the sample is held by the ten biggest clonotypes.

Participants in the prospective study were aged 18 to 89 years, lived in 24 United States geographic areas, and enrolled through a virtual design. In the prospective study, participants were assigned to cohorts based on the clinical history participants reported in a screening survey and a study questionnaire. Recovered participants in ImmuneRACE Cohort 3 were defined by two consecutive negative NP/OP PCR tests, clearance by a healthcare professional, or resolution of symptoms. In the prospective study, mobile phlebotomists collected whole blood, serum and a nasopharyngeal or oropharyngeal swab from each participant. Over a roughly two-month period, participants in the prospective study had the option of providing additional blood draws and questionnaires. Before DNA extraction, prospective study blood samples were shipped either frozen or at room temperature.

This receptor was taken from a man between 18 and 29 years old who had recovered from COVID-19. The sequence links TRBV5-1 to TRBJ1-2, and TRBD1 may be the D gene, going by 5 matching bases. Sample: PBMCs or T cells enriched from blood (not recorded which). The DNA reads as follows: TGCGCCAGCAGCACCTCCCGGGGGTCTGGCTACACCTTC. This encodes CASSTSRGSGYTF.